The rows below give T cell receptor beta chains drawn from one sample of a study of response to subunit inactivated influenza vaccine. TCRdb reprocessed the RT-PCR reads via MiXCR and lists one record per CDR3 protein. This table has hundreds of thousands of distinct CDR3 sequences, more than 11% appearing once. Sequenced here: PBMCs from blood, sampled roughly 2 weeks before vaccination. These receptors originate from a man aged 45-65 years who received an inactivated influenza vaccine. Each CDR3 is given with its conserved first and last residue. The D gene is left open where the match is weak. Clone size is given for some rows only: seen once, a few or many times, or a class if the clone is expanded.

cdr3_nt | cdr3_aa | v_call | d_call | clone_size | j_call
TGTGCCAGCACCATTGCCGTAGGGAGCGGAGAGACCCAGTACTTC | CASTIAVGSGETQYF | TRBV25-1 | . | . | TRBJ2-5
TGCGCCAGCAGCCAGGCCCGGACTAGCGGGGTTCCAGATACGCAGTATTTT | CASSQARTSGVPDTQYF | TRBV4-3 | TRBD2 | few | TRBJ2-3
TGTGCCAGCAGTCCTACAGGGGAGAACACCGGGGAGCTGTTTTTT | CASSPTGENTGELFF | TRBV5-5 | TRBD1 | . | TRBJ2-2
TGTGCCAGCAGCCCTAGGGAGAACTACAATGAGCAGTTCTTC | CASSPRENYNEQFF | TRBV7-9 | . | . | TRBJ2-1
TGTGCCAGTCTGCTAGCCGAGCAGTACTTC | CASLLAEQYF | TRBV27 | . | many | TRBJ2-7
TGCGCCAGCAGCGCCACAGGGAATGCCTACAATGAGCAGTTCTTC | CASSATGNAYNEQFF | TRBV5-1 | . | few | TRBJ2-1
TGTGCCAGCATCGACAGGGGCCGGTACGAGCAGTACTTC | CASIDRGRYEQYF | TRBV28 | TRBD1 | many | TRBJ2-7
TGTGCCAGCAGCGCTTATAACGACTATGGCTACACCTTC | CASSAYNDYGYTF | TRBV9 | . | few | TRBJ1-2
TGTGCCAGCAGTGCGGGACAGGGGGCGAGAAATACGCAGTATTTT | CASSAGQGARNTQYF | TRBV2 | TRBD1 | . | TRBJ2-3
TGTGCCAGCAGCCCGTTGACAGGGGGAGACGAGCAGTACTTC | CASSPLTGGDEQYF | TRBV7-2 | TRBD1 | . | TRBJ2-7
TGTGCCAGCAGTTTATCCGCGACAGGGTCCGAGCAGTACTTC | CASSLSATGSEQYF | TRBV28 | TRBD1 | few | TRBJ2-7
TGCGCCAGCAGCCAGGACAGGGGGTTCGGGGAGCAGTACTTC | CASSQDRGFGEQYF | TRBV4-3 | TRBD1 | few | TRBJ2-7
TGTGCCAGCAGCTTAGGTGACAGGGGTTCGCAGTTCTTC | CASSLGDRGSQFF | TRBV7-8 | TRBD1 | . | TRBJ2-1
TGTGCCAGCAGCTTTCCTCTAGCGGGAGGGCCGGGGAATGAGCAGTTCTTC | CASSFPLAGGPGNEQFF | TRBV11-2 | TRBD2 | few | TRBJ2-1
TGTGCCAGCAGTGAAGCGCTAGGCGGGGCCAACGTCCTGACTTTC | CASSEALGGANVLTF | TRBV6-1 | . | . | TRBJ2-6
TGTGCCAGCAGCTTATTCCCCCGGGACTTCACCTACGAGCAGTACTTC | CASSLFPRDFTYEQYF | TRBV7-2 | . | few | TRBJ2-7
TGCAGCGTTCGAGTTTCCTACGAGCAGTACTTC | CSVRVSYEQYF | TRBV29-1 | . | many | TRBJ2-7
TGTGCCAGCAGCTTTAGCGGGGGACGCACAGATACGCAGTATTTT | CASSFSGGRTDTQYF | TRBV12-3/TRBV12-4 | TRBD2 | many | TRBJ2-3
TGTGCCAGCAGCTTGGGCCCGGGACTAGCGAGAAGCGAGCAGTACTTC | CASSLGPGLARSEQYF | TRBV7-2 | TRBD2 | few | TRBJ2-7
TGTGCCAGCAGCTTAGAGGGGACGGTCTCCTACGAGCAGTACTTC | CASSLEGTVSYEQYF | TRBV7-9 | . | few | TRBJ2-7
TGTGCCTGGAGTTTAAGGGGACGTCAGCCCCAGCATTTT | CAWSLRGRQPQHF | TRBV30 | . | few | TRBJ1-5
TGTGCCAGCCGAGCATGGTCCGGGACGGACTCCTACGAGCAGTACTTC | CASRAWSGTDSYEQYF | TRBV28 | . | . | TRBJ2-7
TGCAGCGTTGCCAGGGTATTGAACACTGAAGCTTTCTTT | CSVARVLNTEAFF | TRBV29-1 | . | many | TRBJ1-1
TGTGCCAGCAGCCAGGGGACGGCCAAGGCTTTCTTT | CASSQGTAKAFF | TRBV12-3/TRBV12-4 | . | few | TRBJ1-1
TGTGCCAGCAGCTTCGGCAAGTTAATCTCTTCGCAAGAGACCCAGTACTTC | CASSFGKLISSQETQYF | TRBV7-9 | . | few | TRBJ2-5
TGTGCCAGCAGCTTCTTCACTGAAGCTTTCTTT | CASSFFTEAFF | TRBV5-6 | . | few | TRBJ1-1
TGTGCCAGCAGCTTCTTGGGGCGAGGCTACACCTTC | CASSFLGRGYTF | TRBV5-5 | . | few | TRBJ1-2
TGCAGTGCTAGAGGGACTAGCTACGAGCAGTACTTC | CSARGTSYEQYF | TRBV20-1 | TRBD2 | many | TRBJ2-7
TGCAGTGCTAGAGATCATGCGCTTCTAGCGGGAGTCGGGGAGACCCAGTACTTC | CSARDHALLAGVGETQYF | TRBV20-1 | TRBD2 | . | TRBJ2-5
TGTGCCAGCAGTGGGATTATAGCGGGAGACCAAGGACCCGAGCAGTACTTC | CASSGIIAGDQGPEQYF | TRBV2 | TRBD2 | . | TRBJ2-7
TGTGCCAGCAGTCCCTGGGAACGGTCACTCTCTGGAAACACCATATATTTT | CASSPWERSLSGNTIYF | TRBV28 | . | . | TRBJ1-3
TGTGCCAGCTCACCCGGGTTCCAACAGGGGGCGAATGGCTACACCTTC | CASSPGFQQGANGYTF | TRBV18 | TRBD1 | . | TRBJ1-2
TGCGCCAGCAGGGCCTCGGGGTGGGAGTTCTTC | CASRASGWEFF | TRBV23-1 | . | . | TRBJ2-1
TGTGCCAGCAGCGTAGTGGATTTCGCAGATACGCAGTATTTT | CASSVVDFADTQYF | TRBV9 | . | many | TRBJ2-3
TGCAGTGCTGGGAAGACAGGGAGGCGTAATCAGCCCCAGCATTTT | CSAGKTGRRNQPQHF | TRBV20-1 | TRBD1 | . | TRBJ1-5
TGTGCCAGCAGTTCATCGGTACGCGAAGCTTTCTTT | CASSSSVREAFF | TRBV6-5 | . | . | TRBJ1-1
TGTGCCAGCTCATCCGACCCGAACACTGAAGCTTTCTTT | CASSSDPNTEAFF | TRBV18 | . | . | TRBJ1-1
TGTGCCAGCAACCACGGGGGGACAGGAATCTACGAGCAGTACTTC | CASNHGGTGIYEQYF | TRBV7-9 | . | few | TRBJ2-7
TGTGCCAGCAGGGGGTTACTCAATGAGCAGTTCTTC | CASRGLLNEQFF | TRBV7-8 | . | . | TRBJ2-1
TGTGCCAGCAGCGTAATTCCTAGCGGGATGGCCGGGGAGCTGTTTTTT | CASSVIPSGMAGELFF | TRBV9 | TRBD2 | few | TRBJ2-2
TGCAGTGCTAGCCCTTCGACGGGAGGTTCTACGCAGTATTTT | CSASPSTGGSTQYF | TRBV20-1 | TRBD2 | . | TRBJ2-3
TGTGCCAGCAGTTTACTAGCGGGAGGACAAACAGACGGGGAGCTGTTTTTT | CASSLLAGGQTDGELFF | TRBV28 | TRBD2 | few | TRBJ2-2
TGTGCCAGCAGTTTTGTGTACACCGGGGAGCTGTTTTTT | CASSFVYTGELFF | TRBV12-3/TRBV12-4 | . | . | TRBJ2-2
TGTGCCAGCAGCTTAGGATCACAGGGAGGCGAGCAGTACTTC | CASSLGSQGGEQYF | TRBV11-1 | . | . | TRBJ2-7
TGTGCCAGCAGTGCCACCGGGACAGGGGGAGAGACCCAGTACTTC | CASSATGTGGETQYF | TRBV28 | TRBD1 | few | TRBJ2-5
TGCAGTGCTAGACCTAGCGTATCTTCGTACAATGAGCAGTTCTTC | CSARPSVSSYNEQFF | TRBV20-1 | . | few | TRBJ2-1
TGCGCCAGCAGCTTAACCAACACAGATACGCAGTATTTT | CASSLTNTDTQYF | TRBV5-1 | . | many | TRBJ2-3
TGTGCCAGCAGTGATCGAGCAGCGAACACCGGGGAGCTGTTTTTT | CASSDRAANTGELFF | TRBV2 | . | few | TRBJ2-2
TGTGCCAGCAGCTTAGCGGGAGACAGCGAGCAGTACTTC | CASSLAGDSEQYF | TRBV7-2 | . | . | TRBJ2-7
TGCAGCGTTGTAGGGGGCGCCTACGAGCAGTACTTC | CSVVGGAYEQYF | TRBV29-1 | TRBD1 | . | TRBJ2-7
TGTGCCAGCAGCTTAGATCGGCCGGGGGGAGCTTTCTTT | CASSLDRPGGAFF | TRBV7-2 | . | few | TRBJ1-1
TGCAGCGTTGAAGGCGACACGCAGTATTTT | CSVEGDTQYF | TRBV29-1 | . | . | TRBJ2-3
TGTGCCACCCGACAGGGGTTGGGTGAGCAGTTCTTC | CATRQGLGEQFF | TRBV27 | TRBD1 | few | TRBJ2-1
TGCGCCAGCAGCTTTTTACCAGGGGTCAATGAGCAGTTCTTC | CASSFLPGVNEQFF | TRBV5-1 | . | few | TRBJ2-1
TGTGCCAGCAGCCCTGGCCGCGGGGGTCACAATGAGCAGTTCTTC | CASSPGRGGHNEQFF | TRBV12-3/TRBV12-4 | TRBD2 | . | TRBJ2-1
TGTGCCAGCACCCAACAGGCCCGGTTGGGCGGGGAGCTGTTTTTT | CASTQQARLGGELFF | TRBV6-1 | . | many | TRBJ2-2
TGCAGTGCTGGTCCCCCGGTCGGATCCTACGAGCAGTACTTC | CSAGPPVGSYEQYF | TRBV20-1 | . | . | TRBJ2-7
TGCGCCAGCAGCCACGATCCGGACAGGGACCAAGAGACCCAGTACTTC | CASSHDPDRDQETQYF | TRBV4-1 | TRBD1 | . | TRBJ2-5
TGCAGTGCTACGACTGCTTCGGGGGATACGCAGTATTTT | CSATTASGDTQYF | TRBV20-1 | . | . | TRBJ2-3